One and the same sample provided the 14 T cell receptor beta chains below, sequenced in a study of blood T cell repertoires in COVID-19. The assay was immunoSEQ multiplex PCR, and TCRdb's table has in-frame clones only and misses some. Of roughly 400,000 clones listed, roughly 89% are singletons. Sequenced: PBMCs or T cells enriched from blood (not recorded which). Receptors originate from a woman aged 30 to 39 who had recovered from COVID-19.

The chain recombines TRBV30 with TRBJ1-2; D call uncertain. Trimming cost V 1 base and J 2 bases, with 8 bases left between them. There are 13 residues in the CDR3. The germline CDR1 and CDR2 sequences are GTSNPN and SVGIG (reference sequence). CDR3: CAWSGGVNYGYTF. The CDR3 DNA reads as TGTGCCTGGAGTGGTGGAGTCAACTATGGCTACACCTTC.

The chain carries TRBV14 and TRBJ1-2, with TRBD1 identical over 7 bases. The CDR3 runs to 14 residues. Germline-derived CDR1 and CDR2 are SGHDN and FVKESK. V was clipped by 6 bases and J by 4 bases; unmatched bases: 8. The CDR3 is CASRHRGTSYGYTF. The CDR3 DNA reads TGTGCCAGCAGACACAGGGGAACTAGCTATGGCTACACCTTC. Filled out from reference TRBV14 and TRBJ1-2, the complete variable domain reads EAGVTQFPSHSVIEKGQTVTLRCDPISGHDNLYWYRRVMGKEIKFLLHFVKESKQDESGMPNNRFLAERTGGTYSTLKVQPAELEDSGVYFCASRHRGTSYGYTFGSGTRLTVV.

CDR3 sequence: CASGYRAYNEQFF. The DNA for the CDR3 is TGTGCCAGCGGCTACAGGGCTTACAATGAGCAGTTCTTC. This chain connects TRBV28 to TRBJ2-1; weak D call: TRBD1 (6 bases). This CDR3 comprises 13 residues. In germline, CDR1 is MDHEN, CDR2 SYDVKM. Trimming took 8 bases from V and 4 from J, leaving 12 bases between them.

The chain joins TRBV10-3 to TRBJ1-1; D gene unclear. Germline V gene data show CDR1 as ENHRY and CDR2 as SYGVKD. V was cut by 8 bases and J by 0 bases, with 16 bases left in between. The CDR3 runs to 15 residues. In DNA, the CDR3 is TGTGCCATCTCCCCCTCGACAAGGATGAACACTGAAGCTTTCTTT. Protein sequence: CAISPSTRMNTEAFF.

This sequence joins TRBV13 and TRBJ1-2, with 7 nucleotides matching TRBD1. V gave up 4 bases and J gave up 12 bases; unmatched junction bases: 11. The germline gives CDR1 PRHDT, CDR2 FYEKMQ (reference sequence). This CDR3 region has 13 residues. CDR3 nucleotides: TGTGCCAGCAGCTCCTACAGGGGCCAATGGGACACCTTC. This encodes CASSSYRGQWDTF.

The CDR3 protein is CATGPGAGNTIYF. For the CDR3, the DNA is TGTGCCACCGGGCCGGGAGCTGGAAACACCATATATTTT. V and J are TRBV7-9 and TRBJ1-3; D gene uncertain. The CDR3 is 13 amino acids. CDR1 is SEHNR and CDR2 is FQNEAQ in the germline V gene (reference sequence). Trimming pared 10 bases from V and 2 bases from J, leaving 12 bases between.

V is TRBV15 and J is TRBJ1-1; D gene unclear. The V and J ends lost 7 bases and 0 bases respectively, with 6 bases between them. The CDR3 runs to 12 residues. Per germline, CDR1 LNHNV and CDR2 YYDKDF (reference sequence). The CDR3 region has the DNA TGTGCCACCACTGCGCTGAACACTGAAGCTTTCTTT. Translated: CATTALNTEAFF.

This clone was seen a single time. This chain joins TRBV27 and TRBJ1-1; possibly TRBD1 for D (5 bases). Germline V gene data show CDR1 as MNHEY and CDR2 as SMNVEV (reference sequence). V was pared by 7 bases and J by 4 bases, with 13 bases between. CDR3 length: 13 residues. The DNA for the CDR3 is TGTGCCAGCAAGGACAATTTAATCACTGAAGCTTTCTTT. Residues: CASKDNLITEAFF.

The CDR3 coding sequence is TGTGCCAGCCGGACCGGGACAGGGGGCACGACCGGGGAGCTGTTTTTT. Protein: CASRTGTGGTTGELFF. The chain recombines TRBV2 with TRBJ2-2; 12 bases line up with TRBD1. The CDR3 covers 16 residues. Germline lookup yields CDR1 SNHLY and CDR2 FYNNEI. V was pared by 8 bases and J by 5 bases, with 9 bases of the junction left unmatched.

The table lists this clone with a count of one. J is TRBJ1-5 and V is TRBV5-6, with D possibly matching TRBD1 (6 bases). Germline V gene data show CDR1 as SGHDT and CDR2 as YYEEEE. Trimming took 6 bases from V and 4 from J, leaving 8 bases between them. CDR3 length: 12 amino acids. In nucleotides, the CDR3 is TGTGCCAGCACGGACAGAAATCAGCCCCAGCATTTT. Translated: CASTDRNQPQHF. Variable domain in full (rest from reference TRBV5-6 and TRBJ1-5): DAGVTQSPTHLIKTRGQQVTLRCSPKSGHDTVSWYQQALGQGPQFIFQYYEEEERQRGNFPDRFSGHQFPNYSSELNVNALLLGDSALYLCASTDRNQPQHFGDGTRLSIL.

The rearrangement uses TRBV4-1 and TRBJ2-5; 9 bases are shared with TRBD2. The CDR3 runs 16 residues. Trimming removed 4 bases from V and 5 bases from J; junction bases left unmatched: 11. Germline lookup yields CDR1 MGHRA and CDR2 YSYEKL. CDR3 in amino acids: CASSRTLAGRVETQYF. The DNA for the CDR3 is TGCGCCAGCAGCCGGACCCTAGCGGGACGGGTCGAGACCCAGTACTTC.

J is TRBJ2-7 and V is TRBV6-1, with a weak D call TRBD1 (6 bases). Germline CDR1 and CDR2: MNHNS and SASEGT. V shed 2 bases and J shed 3 bases, with 14 bases lying between them. The CDR3 sequence is 15 residues long. The CDR3 DNA is TGTGCCAGCAGTGAAACAGGGTTGTTTTTCTACGAGCAGTACTTC. Its translation: CASSETGLFFYEQYF.

The V gene is TRBV19, the J gene TRBJ1-6; D possibly corresponds to TRBD1 (5 bases). With 3 bases removed from V and 8 bases from J, the gap between germline ends came to 11 bases. CDR3 length: 14 residues. The germline CDR1 and CDR2 sequences are LNHDA and SQIVND (reference sequence). The DNA for the CDR3 is TGTGCCAGTAGTATTTCCGAGACAGATTCACCCCTCCACTTT. Protein: CASSISETDSPLHF.

A single count supports this clone. The rearrangement uses TRBV2 and TRBJ1-6, with D uncertain. CDR1 and CDR2 (germline): SNHLY, FYNNEI. The length of the CDR3 is 15 residues. Trimming removed 5 bases from V and 3 bases from J, with 11 bases in between. CDR3 bases: TGTGCCAGCAGTAGGGATCGGGGCTATAATTCACCCCTCCACTTT. It encodes CASSRDRGYNSPLHF.